This T cell receptor (beta chain) is from a study of shared clonotypes between healthy human individuals (TCRdb year 2020). A note on the overall study: A couple of women and three men aged 18 to 49 years were included in the cohort. Libraries were prepared and TCR repertoires were sequenced by different laboratories using diverse techniques, in order to increase sequencing depth and limit assay-specific biases. For each donor, CD4 naive and CD4 memory were each given three plates, CD8 naive was given two plates, and CD8 memory was given one plate. To estimate repertoire size and how much clonotypes are shared between individuals, the study performed deep sequencing of blood TCR repertoires from five healthy adults. Each donor's leukapheresis produced roughly between roughly 0.9 and 8.9 billion PBMCs. The study at large found these results: Estimated clonotype richness was generally larger for naive than for memory subsets. The small number of donors limited the genetic and exposure-history diversity represented. Based on pairwise subsampling, the degree of clonotype sharing among donors was expected to be affected by sequencing depth. Compared with non-shared clonotypes, clonotypes shared by all four sorted-subset donors had higher generation probabilities. Sharing across several donors was observed for around 5% of naive CD4, under 4% of naive CD8, about 2.3% of memory CD4, and around 0.4% of memory CD8 clonotypes. Rarefaction of sorted-subset datasets indicated incomplete sequencing despite the large sequencing depth. Sampling was restricted to blood, and TCR repertoires in tissue are likely to differ from TCR repertoires in blood.

Concerning this clone: No antigen is known for it. The sample holds no much larger clone one base away, and base qualities are not on file.

The donors were healthy, HIV-negative adults with no recently reported acute infections or vaccinations. Every donor was a Caucasian adult residing in Nashville, Tennessee, USA. CD4+ T cells were enriched through magnetic negative selection, after which naive cells were positively selected on CD45RA and the remaining negative fraction served as the memory subset. After blood collection by leukapheresis, PBMCs were isolated using Ficoll-Histopaque density gradient centrifugation and then cryopreserved in the vapor phase of liquid nitrogen. Analytical flow cytometry was used to check the purity and quantity of every magnetically sorted T cell population. From each sorted fraction, genomic DNA was isolated and quantified by UV absorbance on a Nanodrop 2000c. Using the deep immunoSEQ assay, TCR CDR3 regions were amplified from genomic DNA by multiplex PCR. For each cell subset, the extracted genomic DNA was distributed evenly across all wells of several immunoSEQ 96-well plates, and each plate served as one replicate. For sorted subsets, each replicate PCR was loaded with approximately 190 ng genomic DNA, equivalent to 30,000 or so T cell genomes. Purified libraries were measured with a Qubit 3.0 fluorometer, size-checked on a Bioanalyzer 2100, and measured again with the KAPA Library Quantification kit. Each immunoSEQ 96-well plate was sequenced on its own single-read 150-cycle Illumina NextSeq 550 flow cell. The source study handled its data this way. The immunoSEQ output contained only junctional sequences without quality scores, so filtering could not match that applied to full-length reads. Sequences were annotated with PyIR, a Python wrapper for IgBLAST v1.9, using IMGT germline references to assign V/J genes and CDR3. Reads with weak V/J assignments (E-value above 1e-6), missing CDR3, stop codons, out-of-frame junctions, or ambiguous translated residues were removed. V3J clonotypes were defined by identical inferred V gene, J gene, and CDR3 amino acid sequence. The percentage overlap between two repertoires was calculated by dividing the number of shared unique clonotypes by the size of the smaller repertoire. Richness of each repertoire was evaluated using RTK rarefaction, the Chao1 estimator, and Recon v2.1 estimates of unobserved clonotypes. OLGA was used to compute generation probabilities for all TCRbeta clonotypes that the gDNA method yielded from a few donors. TCRdb obtained this table from immuneACCESS and retained in-frame rearrangements with V and J assigned. These tables miss some clones; where compared with another copy, unresolved V genes account for less than half of the shortfall, and the remainder is unexplained. V and J calls and clone size are those listed in that table; D and trimming were worked out from the DNA. A total of about 2 million clones appear in this sample, 90% to 95% of them only once. 0.1% to 0.15% of the sample belongs to the ten largest clones.

Trimming removed 5 bases from V and 5 bases from J, leaving 15 bases between the germline ends. From cysteine to phenylalanine, the CDR3 is 14 amino acids long. Kept here is only the CDR3 DNA, which spans 42 bases and is read in frame from base 1. As encoded in the germline V gene (reference sequence), CDR1 is SEHNR while CDR2 is FQNEAQ. This sequence was found in a young man in good health. The sample consisted of naive CD4+ T cells sorted from blood. The meaning of the sample's cell subset or site label: CD45RA+ positively selected. The receptor chain draws on TRBV7-9 and TRBJ2-5; no D gene can be assigned with confidence. DNA sequence: TGTGCCAGCAGCCCGTCCGCCGGCGTCGAGACCCAGTACTTC. This is translated as CASSPSAGVETQYF. Extended through the reference TRBV7-9 and TRBJ2-5 proteins, this CDR3 yields the full variable domain: DTGVSQNPRHKITKRGQNVTFRCDPISEHNRLYWYRQTLGQGPEFLTYFQNEAQLEKSRLLSDRFSAERPKGSFSTLEIQRTEQGDSAMYLCASSPSAGVETQYFGPGTRLLVL.